A selection of T cell receptor beta chains follows, all from one sample in a study of blood T cell repertoires in COVID-19. The protocol was immunoSEQ multiplex PCR, while the TCRdb copy is restricted to in-frame clones and leaves out a portion. The profile covers about 68,000 clones, with about 82% appearing a single time and about 4% taken by the ten largest. The specimen sequenced was peripheral blood. These receptors originate from a man aged 50-59 years with acute or convalescent COVID-19. The CDR3 runs from the conserved cysteine through the conserved F or W. A D gene is named only where the DNA matches it firmly. Not every row has a clone size; where given, it reads once, few, many or a size class.

J | size | V | D | CDR3 | DNA
TRBJ2-5 | - | TRBV9 | - | CASSDGSGAGETQYF | TGTGCCAGCAGTGATGGATCAGGGGCAGGAGAGACCCAGTACTTC
TRBJ2-3 | - | TRBV24-1 | - | CATSDTRDSTDTQYF | TGTGCCACCAGTGATACGCGAGATAGCACAGATACGCAGTATTTT
TRBJ2-1 | - | TRBV5-1 | - | CASSLNANSYNEQFF | TGCGCCAGCAGCTTAAACGCGAACTCCTACAATGAGCAGTTCTTC
TRBJ1-6 | - | TRBV10-3 | - | CALQRGSYNSPLHF | TGTGCCCTACAGCGGGGTTCGTATAATTCACCCCTCCACTTT
TRBJ1-5 | - | TRBV24-1 | - | CATSDSGGRNQPQHF | TGTGCCACCAGTGATTCTGGGGGGAGAAATCAGCCCCAGCATTTT
TRBJ1-2 | - | TRBV5-8 | - | CASSLKQGIYGYTF | TGTGCCAGCAGTTTAAAACAGGGTATATACGGCTACACCTTC
TRBJ1-1 | few | TRBV27 | - | CASSTRQNMNTEAFF | TGTGCCAGCAGCACACGACAGAATATGAACACTGAAGCTTTCTTT
TRBJ2-7 | - | TRBV27 | - | CASSWGRAYEQYF | TGTGCCAGCAGTTGGGGGCGAGCTTACGAGCAGTACTTC
TRBJ1-2 | - | TRBV3-1/TRBV3-2 | - | CASSQIQVPGYGYTF | TGTGCCAGCAGCCAAATACAGGTCCCTGGCTATGGCTACACCTTC
TRBJ2-2 | - | TRBV5-1 | TRBD2 | CASSWAQREWTGELFF | TGCGCCAGCAGCTGGGCACAGCGGGAGTGGACCGGGGAGCTGTTTTTT
TRBJ2-3 | - | TRBV5-4 | - | CASSLGGGGPDTQYF | TGTGCCAGCAGCTTGGGAGGGGGGGGCCCAGATACGCAGTATTTT
TRBJ1-2 | once | TRBV28 | TRBD1 | CASTSAGTGVHGYTF | TGTGCCAGCACCTCAGCCGGGACAGGGGTCCATGGCTACACCTTC
TRBJ2-7 | - | TRBV11-2 | TRBD1 | CASSPRPGQAAYEQYF | TGTGCCAGCAGCCCACGACCGGGACAGGCTGCCTACGAGCAGTACTTC
TRBJ1-1 | - | TRBV6-5 | - | CASSIQELNTEAFF | TGTGCCAGCAGTATACAGGAGTTGAACACTGAAGCTTTCTTT
TRBJ1-5 | - | TRBV19 | TRBD1 | CASSMRQGATRNQPQHF | TGTGCCAGTAGTATGCGGCAGGGGGCTACCCGCAATCAGCCCCAGCATTTT
TRBJ1-2 | - | TRBV27 | TRBD1 | CATGKGARGYTF | TGTGCCACCGGCAAGGGGGCGAGGGGCTACACCTTC
TRBJ1-1 | once | TRBV11-2 | TRBD1 | CASTQTGSMNTEAFF | TGTGCCAGCACACAGACAGGGTCCATGAACACTGAAGCTTTCTTT
TRBJ2-5 | few | TRBV3-1/TRBV3-2 | - | CASSQGGQETQYF | TGTGCCAGCAGCCAAGGGGGGCAGGAGACCCAGTACTTC
TRBJ1-2 | - | TRBV5-6 | - | CASSLLTAGDYGYTF | TGTGCCAGCAGCTTACTGACGGCGGGGGACTATGGCTACACCTTC
TRBJ1-2 | - | TRBV29-1 | - | CSVDVLGDVYTF | TGCAGCGTCGATGTTCTCGGAGACGTCTACACCTTC
TRBJ1-4 | - | TRBV21-1 | - | CASSKDWTDEATNEKLFF | TGTGCCAGCAGCAAAGACTGGACAGATGAAGCAACTAATGAAAAACTGTTTTTT
TRBJ2-2 | - | TRBV10-2 | TRBD2 | CASRTSGGGTGELFF | TGCGCCAGCAGGACTAGCGGGGGTGGCACCGGGGAGCTGTTTTTT
TRBJ1-5 | once | TRBV6-1 | - | CASSEVSFGTTTNQPQHF | TGTGCCAGCAGTGAAGTTTCGTTTGGCACCACCACCAATCAGCCCCAGCATTTT
TRBJ1-4 | - | TRBV30 | TRBD1 | CAWSVQSGGGEKLFF | TGTGCCTGGAGTGTACAATCAGGGGGTGGAGAAAAACTGTTTTTT
TRBJ2-7 | few | TRBV6-5 | TRBD2 | CASSYSLGGALTEQYF | TGTGCCAGCAGTTACTCATTGGGAGGGGCCCTAACCGAGCAGTACTTC
TRBJ1-2 | - | TRBV28 | TRBD1 | CASSRQGLYGYTF | TGTGCCAGCAGTCGACAGGGCCTCTACGGCTACACCTTC
TRBJ2-2 | - | TRBV7-9 | - | CASSRTAAPGELFF | TGTGCCAGCAGCCGAACAGCGGCCCCCGGGGAGCTGTTTTTT
TRBJ1-1 | - | TRBV5-4 | - | CASSLSGQGSNTEAFF | TGTGCCAGCAGCTTGTCGGGACAAGGGTCGAACACTGAAGCTTTCTTT
TRBJ1-5 | - | TRBV7-9 | - | CASSPTGNQPQHF | TGTGCCAGCAGCCCAACAGGGAATCAGCCCCAGCATTTT
TRBJ1-1 | - | TRBV18 | TRBD1 | CASSPSGQGAMTEAFF | TGTGCCAGCTCACCCTCAGGACAGGGGGCAATGACTGAAGCTTTCTTT
TRBJ2-1 | - | TRBV7-9 | TRBD2 | CASRTSGGATRGTYNEQFF | TGTGCCAGCAGAACTAGCGGGGGAGCCACCCGGGGGACCTACAATGAGCAGTTCTTC
TRBJ1-6 | - | TRBV28 | TRBD1 | CASSLQGTVRSPLHF | TGTGCCAGCAGTTTACAAGGGACAGTTAGATCACCCCTCCACTTT
TRBJ1-1 | - | TRBV3-1/TRBV3-2 | - | CATGQFTEAFF | TGTGCCACCGGACAGTTTACTGAAGCTTTCTTT
TRBJ2-3 | few | TRBV12-3/TRBV12-4 | - | CASSTRRGTQYF | TGTGCCAGCAGTACTAGACGAGGTACGCAGTATTTT
TRBJ1-2 | - | TRBV7-9 | - | CASSLDKVEDYGYTF | TGTGCCAGCAGCTTAGATAAGGTGGAGGACTATGGCTACACCTTC
TRBJ1-2 | - | TRBV28 | TRBD1 | CASSTGAYGYTF | TGTGCCAGCAGTACAGGGGCCTATGGCTACACCTTC
TRBJ2-7 | - | TRBV28 | - | CASSLWGTDLYF | TGTGCCAGCAGTTTATGGGGTACAGATCTATACTTC
TRBJ2-5 | - | TRBV11-3 | TRBD2 | CASSQLGGGQETQYF | TGTGCCAGCAGCCAACTGGGGGGGGGTCAAGAGACCCAGTACTTC
TRBJ1-1 | - | TRBV10-3 | - | CAISDPTTVIFAAFF | TGTGCCATCAGTGACCCGACAACCGTGATCTTCGCAGCTTTCTTT
TRBJ2-7 | - | TRBV6-5 | - | CASSYNQGYQQYF | TGTGCCAGCAGTTACAATCAGGGGTATCAGCAGTACTTC
TRBJ2-7 | - | TRBV12-3/TRBV12-4 | - | CASSVQGYEQYF | TGTGCCAGCAGTGTACAGGGATACGAGCAGTACTTC
TRBJ2-7 | - | TRBV30 | - | CAWSLGGEQYF | TGTGCCTGGAGTCTGGGGGGCGAGCAGTACTTC
TRBJ1-2 | once | TRBV5-6 | TRBD1 | CASSLADRENYGYTF | TGTGCCAGCAGCTTGGCGGACAGGGAAAACTATGGCTACACCTTC
TRBJ1-2 | - | TRBV28 | TRBD1 | CASVQDRVYGYTF | TGTGCCAGCGTTCAGGACAGGGTATATGGCTACACCTTC
TRBJ2-2 | - | TRBV7-8 | TRBD2 | CASRLSGGAVTGELFF | TGTGCCAGCAGATTAAGCGGGGGGGCCGTAACCGGGGAGCTGTTTTTT
TRBJ2-7 | - | TRBV9 | TRBD1 | CASSLNPGQTYEQYF | TGTGCCAGCAGTCTTAATCCGGGACAGACCTACGAGCAGTACTTC
TRBJ1-1 | - | TRBV7-9 | TRBD1 | CASRRGDRGTEAFF | TGTGCCAGCAGACGGGGGGACAGGGGCACTGAAGCTTTCTTT
TRBJ2-3 | - | TRBV7-8 | TRBD2 | CASSLWGGGASDTQYF | TGTGCCAGCAGCTTATGGGGCGGGGGGGCGTCAGATACGCAGTATTTT
TRBJ2-5 | - | TRBV25-1 | - | CASSSGGGATKETQYF | TGTGCCAGCAGCAGCGGAGGAGGGGCCACCAAAGAGACCCAGTACTTC
TRBJ2-7 | - | TRBV6-5 | - | CASSADSYEQYF | TGTGCCAGCAGCGCTGACAGTTACGAGCAGTACTTC
TRBJ1-3 | - | TRBV30 | - | CAWSPYPGNTIYF | TGTGCCTGGAGTCCCTACCCTGGAAACACCATATATTTT
TRBJ1-5 | - | TRBV28 | - | CASSPHSGVGSNQPQHF | TGTGCCAGCAGTCCCCACAGCGGGGTTGGGAGCAATCAGCCCCAGCATTTT
TRBJ1-5 | - | TRBV30 | - | CAWSKGGGDQPQHF | TGTGCCTGGAGTAAAGGGGGGGGAGATCAGCCCCAGCATTTT
TRBJ1-2 | few | TRBV6-5 | TRBD1 | CASSYVRTGGGYGYTF | TGTGCCAGCAGTTACGTAAGGACAGGGGGCGGCTATGGCTACACCTTC